Listed here are 3 T cell receptor beta chains from one sample, sequenced in a study of CD8 T cells in ankylosing spondylitis. Study results and limitations: About 8 highly homologous variants made up a TCR beta motif, and this motif appeared characteristic of ankylosing spondylitis blood.

TCRdb re-called the 5' RACE reads through MiXCR, storing one row per CDR3 protein. Of roughly 700,000 distinct CDR3 sequences listed, roughly 20% are singletons. For these receptors, no antigen is known. Material for sequencing was blood, either unsorted or a sorted T cell fraction (not recorded which). The receptors were sampled from a male donor with ankylosing spondylitis.

The chain recombines TRBV12-3 or TRBV12-4 with TRBJ1-3; D unresolved. CDR3 length: 15 amino acids. Trimming cost V 8 bases and J 0 bases, with 14 bases left between them. The CDR3 loop reads CASAADAYSGNTIYF. The CDR3 DNA reads TGTGCCAGCGCCGCGGATGCCTACTCTGGAAACACCATATATTTT.

In this sample, this clonotype turned up a few times. J is TRBJ2-3 and V is TRBV7-2; perhaps TRBD2 as D (6 bases). V lost 4 bases and J 4 bases, leaving 21 bases between the germline ends. Germline V lookup: CDR1 SGHTA, CDR2 FQGNSA. The CDR3 has 17 residues. The DNA for the CDR3 is TGTGCCAGCAGCTCCCTGCTGGCGGGGCTTCACGCAGATACGCAGTATTTT. Its translation: CASSSLLAGLHADTQYF. Filled out from reference TRBV7-2 and TRBJ2-3, the complete variable domain reads GAGVSQSPSNKVTEKGKDVELRCDPISGHTALYWYRQSLGQGLEFLIYFQGNSAPDKSGLPSDRFSAERTGGSVSTLTIQRTQQEDSAVYLCASSSLLAGLHADTQYFGPGTRLTVL.

This chain connects TRBV4-2 to TRBJ2-3, with D possibly being TRBD2 (7 bases). This CDR3 has 16 residues. The germline gives CDR1 LGHNA, CDR2 YNFKEQ. The V end was cut by 1 base, the J end by 2 bases, with 13 bases between. CDR3 in amino acids: CASSQGDGGPTDTQYF. CDR3 nucleotides: TGTGCCAGCAGCCAAGGCGACGGGGGGCCCACAGATACGCAGTATTTT.